Listed below are T cell receptor beta chains from one sample, sequenced in a study of blood T cells in healthy people across ages. One entry per CDR3 protein results from TCRdb running MiXCR on the 5' RACE reads. The sample includes about 1,500,000 distinct CDR3 sequences, approximately 28% of them seen just once. Sequenced sample: blood. The receptors shown here come from a woman aged 30 to 39 in good health. Each CDR3 is given with its conserved first and last residue. Each record gives: J gene, V gene, CDR3 protein.

j_gene: TRBJ2-3
v_gene: TRBV30
CDR3aa: CAWSRRNTQYF

j_gene: TRBJ2-3
v_gene: TRBV24-1
CDR3aa: CATSDTGTSGRKDTQYF

j_gene: TRBJ2-7
v_gene: TRBV29-1
CDR3aa: CSVQSNTGTTRSQYF

j_gene: TRBJ2-5
v_gene: TRBV2
CDR3aa: CAGGRGGSREETQYF

j_gene: TRBJ1-5
v_gene: TRBV4-2
CDR3aa: CASSQDWFGSNQPQHF

j_gene: TRBJ2-7
v_gene: TRBV5-1
CDR3aa: CASSPGEFWYEQYF

j_gene: TRBJ2-5
v_gene: TRBV5-1
CDR3aa: CTSSLLTSGKETQYF

j_gene: TRBJ2-3
v_gene: TRBV9
CDR3aa: CASSPLSSGTDTQYF

j_gene: TRBJ1-1
v_gene: TRBV28
CDR3aa: CASGQQGRGNTEAFF

j_gene: TRBJ2-7
v_gene: TRBV29-1
CDR3aa: CSVVSGTGFYEQYF

j_gene: TRBJ1-2
v_gene: TRBV5-1
CDR3aa: CASSFIGGWDSRLVWGYTF

j_gene: TRBJ2-1
v_gene: TRBV15
CDR3aa: CATRQEGGTLYNEQFF

j_gene: TRBJ2-5
v_gene: TRBV6-5
CDR3aa: CASSYSAGGRETQYF

j_gene: TRBJ2-7
v_gene: TRBV12-3/TRBV12-4
CDR3aa: CASSLYGPPYEQYF

j_gene: TRBJ2-3
v_gene: TRBV5-5
CDR3aa: CASSPGPPENTQYF

j_gene: TRBJ2-7
v_gene: TRBV9
CDR3aa: CASSVVPGPSSEQYF

j_gene: TRBJ2-7
v_gene: TRBV30
CDR3aa: CAWSGAENSYEQYF

j_gene: TRBJ2-5
v_gene: TRBV10-3
CDR3aa: CAISERGGARQETQYF

j_gene: TRBJ2-4
v_gene: TRBV7-9
CDR3aa: CASSLSLAGVAKNIQYF

j_gene: TRBJ1-1
v_gene: TRBV25-1
CDR3aa: CASTSGVNTEAFF

j_gene: TRBJ2-7
v_gene: TRBV7-6
CDR3aa: CASSTEHYEQYF

j_gene: TRBJ2-4
v_gene: TRBV24-1
CDR3aa: CATSDLDILATRQYF

j_gene: TRBJ1-1
v_gene: TRBV6-6
CDR3aa: CASSGTVDTEAFF

j_gene: TRBJ1-5
v_gene: TRBV5-6
CDR3aa: CASSRTTGAKGQPQHF

j_gene: TRBJ2-3
v_gene: TRBV6-5
CDR3aa: CASSPPWPSTDTQYF

j_gene: TRBJ1-5
v_gene: TRBV12-3/TRBV12-4
CDR3aa: CTSSTDRKDQPQHF

j_gene: TRBJ2-7
v_gene: TRBV7-3
CDR3aa: CASSIDRGPYEQYF

j_gene: TRBJ2-5
v_gene: TRBV4-1
CDR3aa: CASSQEQTRKTQYF

j_gene: TRBJ1-2
v_gene: TRBV28
CDR3aa: CASSWGYRAGYTF

j_gene: TRBJ1-2
v_gene: TRBV29-1
CDR3aa: CSVTVGSDGYTF

j_gene: TRBJ1-5
v_gene: TRBV12-3/TRBV12-4
CDR3aa: CASSRTGTGVQPQHF

j_gene: TRBJ2-7
v_gene: TRBV2
CDR3aa: CASRATSGLYEQYF

j_gene: TRBJ2-1
v_gene: TRBV7-9
CDR3aa: CVSSRKGSYNEQFF

j_gene: TRBJ2-1
v_gene: TRBV12-1
CDR3aa: CASSPAPGLAGDDVTDEQFF

j_gene: TRBJ2-4
v_gene: TRBV29-1
CDR3aa: CSVDTDQNIQYF

j_gene: TRBJ2-1
v_gene: TRBV10-3
CDR3aa: CAISEFSGDAGEQFF

j_gene: TRBJ2-1
v_gene: TRBV6-5
CDR3aa: CASSQSGRANDWQFF

j_gene: TRBJ1-5
v_gene: TRBV6-4
CDR3aa: CASRRTDGQNNQPQHF

j_gene: TRBJ2-5
v_gene: TRBV7-6
CDR3aa: CASSRSGTQETQYF

j_gene: TRBJ2-5
v_gene: TRBV20-1
CDR3aa: CSARDQLAPETQYF